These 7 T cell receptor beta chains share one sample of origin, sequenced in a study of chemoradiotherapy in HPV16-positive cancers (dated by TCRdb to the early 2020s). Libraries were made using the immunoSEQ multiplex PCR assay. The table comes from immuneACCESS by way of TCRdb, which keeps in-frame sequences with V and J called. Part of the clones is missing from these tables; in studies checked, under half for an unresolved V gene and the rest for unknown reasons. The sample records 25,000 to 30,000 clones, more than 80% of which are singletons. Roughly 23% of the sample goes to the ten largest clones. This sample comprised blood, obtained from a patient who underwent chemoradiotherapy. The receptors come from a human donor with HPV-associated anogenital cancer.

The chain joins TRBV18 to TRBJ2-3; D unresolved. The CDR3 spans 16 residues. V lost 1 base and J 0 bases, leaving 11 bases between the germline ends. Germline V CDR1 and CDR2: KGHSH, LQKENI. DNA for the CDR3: TGTGCCAGCTCACCACAGGCCGGATCTAGCACAGATACGCAGTATTTT. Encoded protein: CASSPQAGSSTDTQYF.

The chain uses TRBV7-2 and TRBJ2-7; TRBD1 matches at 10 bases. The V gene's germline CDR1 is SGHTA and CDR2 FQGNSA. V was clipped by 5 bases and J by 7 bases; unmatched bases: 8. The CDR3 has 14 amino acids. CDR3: CASSPRTGGGEQYF. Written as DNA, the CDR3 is TGTGCCAGCAGCCCCCGGACAGGGGGTGGGGAGCAGTACTTC.

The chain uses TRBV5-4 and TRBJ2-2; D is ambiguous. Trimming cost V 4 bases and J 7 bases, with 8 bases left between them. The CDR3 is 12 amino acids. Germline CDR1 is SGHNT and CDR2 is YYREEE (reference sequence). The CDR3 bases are TGTGCCAGCAGCCGAGTTGACGGGGAGCTGTTTTTT. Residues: CASSRVDGELFF.

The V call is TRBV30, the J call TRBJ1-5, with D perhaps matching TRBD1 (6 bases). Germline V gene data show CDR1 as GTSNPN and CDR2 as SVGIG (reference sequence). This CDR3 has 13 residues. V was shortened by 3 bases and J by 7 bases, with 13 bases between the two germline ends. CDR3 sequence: CAWSRQDGQPQHF. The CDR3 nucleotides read TGTGCCTGGAGCAGACAGGATGGCCAGCCCCAGCATTTT.

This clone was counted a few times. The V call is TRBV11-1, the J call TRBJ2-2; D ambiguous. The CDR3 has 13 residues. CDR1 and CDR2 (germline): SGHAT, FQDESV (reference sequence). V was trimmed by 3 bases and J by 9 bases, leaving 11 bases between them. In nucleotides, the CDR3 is TGTGCCAGCAGCTTTGGGCAGCAGCGGGAGCTGTTTTTT. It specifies CASSFGQQRELFF.

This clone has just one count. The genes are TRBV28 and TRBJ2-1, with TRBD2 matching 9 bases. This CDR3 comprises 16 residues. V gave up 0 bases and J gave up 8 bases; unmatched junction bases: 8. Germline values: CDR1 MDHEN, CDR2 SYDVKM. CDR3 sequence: CASSLWGLAGFDEQFF. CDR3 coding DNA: TGTGCCAGCAGTTTATGGGGCCTAGCGGGGTTTGATGAGCAGTTCTTC.

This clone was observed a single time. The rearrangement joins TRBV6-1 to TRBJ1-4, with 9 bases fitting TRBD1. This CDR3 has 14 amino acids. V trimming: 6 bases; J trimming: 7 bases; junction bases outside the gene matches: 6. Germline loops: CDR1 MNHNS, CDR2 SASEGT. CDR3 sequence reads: CASRTGGSGEKLFF. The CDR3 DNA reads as TGTGCCAGCAGAACAGGGGGCAGTGGTGAAAAACTGTTTTTT.